This T cell receptor (beta chain) came from a study of T cells in Graves' hyperthyroidism and ophthalmopathy. For this clonotype: Being one base from a much bigger clone, this may be a read error.

Amplified TCR beta CDR3 regions derived from RNA transcripts. Using the HTBI primer set, a first-round RT-PCR was run on the TCR CDR3. TCRdb called the multiplex PCR reads again in MiXCR, with one record for every CDR3 protein. The sample holds around 350,000 distinct CDR3 sequences; 15% are singletons and the top ten take roughly 20%. Per germline, CDR1 SGHTA and CDR2 FQGNSA. The CDR3 is 14 residues long. The germline V and J ends were trimmed by 11 bases and 0 bases, with 14 bases remaining between them. This sequence joins TRBV7-2 and TRBJ2-1; unclear D gene. Sequencing was carried out using blood. The clonotype was recovered from a woman in her fifties or sixties with Graves' ophthalmopathy. CDR3 DNA: TGTGCCGTAATGAGCCGCAGCTCCTACAATGAGCAGTTCTTC. Encoded protein: CAVMSRSSYNEQFF.